This T cell receptor beta chain was identified during a study of radiation and T cells in renal cell carcinoma (dated by TCRdb to the early 2020s). Context from the whole study: The samples were drawn from a clinical trial, where primary renal cell carcinomas were treated with 15 Gy of stereotactic body radiation therapy and then removed by nephrectomy 4 weeks afterward. TCR beta sequencing covered approximately 50 samples in total, comprising some 26 tumors and roughly 27 peripheral blood samples. Across all 50 or so samples, approximately 4,000,000 unique CDR3 nucleotide sequences, encoding 2.5 million to 3 million unique CDR3 amino acid sequences, were identified. Broad study findings and their caveats: Blood repertoire dynamics were not followed beyond 4 weeks after treatment. With a single-armed trial design, the study had no way to address how radiation dose or scheduling affects the TCR repertoire. Top tumor clonotypes rose in blood from baseline to 2 weeks post-radiation, then contracted by 4 weeks, suggesting transient expansion of tumor-resident clones. Because no pretreatment tumor biopsies were available, whether clonotypes were present in the tumor at baseline could not be determined.

A note on this clone: Its cognate antigen has yet to be identified. One base away there is no much larger clone; base qualities are not given.

TCR beta libraries were generated from genomic DNA with the immunoSEQ kit, following the manufacturer's recommendations. Library preparation used a first multiplex PCR with proprietary primers, then a second PCR adding unique barcodes, with bead cleanups after each round. Each sample batch included a kit-provided positive control reaction and a negative control reaction. The final libraries were assessed on an Agilent 4200 TapeStation D1000 ScreenTape, pooled by volume, and quantified by qPCR. An Illumina NextSeq500 fitted with a MidOutput 150-cycle cartridge performed the sequencing, running 156 Read1 cycles and 15 Index1 cycles with the kit's custom primers. The pooled library was loaded at approximately 1 pM with a 20% PhiX control spike-in. Under the source paper's analysis protocol: The vendor-processed data were analyzed in R, and a clonotype was defined as all T cells that share the same CDR3 nucleotide sequence. In the clone abundance analyses, frequencies in each sample were normalized to that sample's 10,000 most abundant clones. Public T cell clones, averaging fewer than five per sample, were removed before analysis. Tumor-enriched clonotypes and baseline blood-enriched clonotypes were defined as those with an abundance difference of at least 32-fold between compartments. A beta-binomial differential abundance model was used to identify clonotypes that were expanded or contracted between blood time points. Tumor-blood repertoire similarity was measured with the Baroni-Urbani and Buser coefficient, and group comparisons used two-tailed Wilcoxon tests in R. TCRdb took this table from immuneACCESS and kept in-frame rearrangements with V and J called. Such tables lack part of the clones; where checked against another copy, unresolved V genes explain under half of the gap, and the rest is unexplained. The V and J calls and clone size were taken over from that table, and D and trimming were inferred from the DNA. The sample table shows some 120,000 clones, and about 81% are seen once. Under 2.5% of the sample is in the top ten clones.

Interpreted using the paper, the time point label stands for: blood 2 weeks post-SBRT. The treatment or condition label here, explained by the study, means: 15 Gy SBRT to primary tumor, nephrectomy 4 weeks later. To track tumor-enriched clonotypes, serial peripheral blood was sampled from radiation-treated patients at baseline and at 2 weeks and 4 weeks after SBRT. Every patient had renal cell carcinoma of clear cell pathology. The QIAamp DNA Blood Mini Kit (Qiagen) was used to prepare genomic DNA for TCR sequencing. Samples were included in the analyses only if all quality control checks were passed. CDR3 length: 14 amino acids, cysteine to phenylalanine. The sequence is cut down to CDR3 DNA, 42 bases in frame from base 1. V is trimmed back by 3 bases and J by 3 bases, and the junction contains 3 bases that no gene match accounts for. The germline V gene specifies LGHNA as CDR1 and YSLEER as CDR2.

Sample: blood, taken from a patient whose treatment included radiotherapy and nephrectomy. This TCR came from a woman aged 55-69 years with renal cell carcinoma. In this chain, TRBV4-3 is recombined with TRBJ1-1, with 8 central nucleotides matching TRBD1. The DNA sequence is TGCGCCAGCAGCCAGACGACAGGGGACACTGAAGCTTTCTTT. This yields the protein CASSQTTGDTEAFF.